Listed below are T cell receptor beta chains from one sample, sequenced in a study of T cell responses to AZD1222 COVID-19 vaccine. This table comes from immunoSEQ multiplex PCR, and its TCRdb copy is limited to in-frame clones, with some not included. There are about 150,000 clones in the sample; 80% to 95% occur only once, and approximately 2.3% lies in the top ten. The sequencing used peripheral blood, collected on day 0 of AZD1222 vaccination. These receptor sequences come from an adult in good health. Each CDR3 is given with its conserved first and last residue. The D gene is left open where the match is weak. Size values are once, few and many counts, or a class for expanded clones, and some rows have none.

DNA | CDR3 | D | V | size | J
TGTGCCAGCAGCTCACGGGACGGGCACACCGGGGAGCTGTTTTTT | CASSSRDGHTGELFF | - | TRBV7-3 | - | TRBJ2-2
TGTGCCAGCAGCCGAGGAGGGGGGTTCACTGAAGCTTTCTTT | CASSRGGGFTEAFF | - | TRBV6-5 | - | TRBJ1-1
TGTGCCAGCAGCGCAGTACTAGCGGGGGGGGTGGATACGCAGTATTTT | CASSAVLAGGVDTQYF | TRBD2 | TRBV7-8 | - | TRBJ2-3
TGTGCCAGCAGCCCGGGACTAGCGGGGGGTTATGAGCAGTTCTTC | CASSPGLAGGYEQFF | TRBD2 | TRBV13 | - | TRBJ2-1
TGTGCCAGCAGTTTCAGGGGGGCCACGAACACTGAAGCTTTCTTT | CASSFRGATNTEAFF | TRBD1 | TRBV27 | - | TRBJ1-1
TGTGCCAGCAGCCCTCAGGGGAGTAATAGGCAAGAGACCCAGTACTTC | CASSPQGSNRQETQYF | - | TRBV5-4 | few | TRBJ2-5
TGTGCCAGCTCACCAGAGGCCTATAATTCACCCCTCCACTTT | CASSPEAYNSPLHF | - | TRBV18 | - | TRBJ1-6
TGCGCCAGCAGGGGGACAGGCCTCTCTGGAAACACCATATATTTT | CASRGTGLSGNTIYF | TRBD1 | TRBV5-1 | - | TRBJ1-3
TGCGCCAGCAGCTTGGGAGGGGGCTGGGGCACAGATACGCAGTATTTT | CASSLGGGWGTDTQYF | TRBD1 | TRBV5-1 | - | TRBJ2-3
TGCGCCAGCAGCTCAATATTACAGGGTACAATTCCCGGGGAGCTGTTTTTT | CASSSILQGTIPGELFF | - | TRBV5-1 | - | TRBJ2-2
TGCGCCAGCGGAGGGGCAGGGGTCCACGAGCAGTACTTC | CASGGAGVHEQYF | - | TRBV10-1 | - | TRBJ2-7
TGTGCCAGCAGGCAGGGCTTTTACTATGGCTACACCTTC | CASRQGFYYGYTF | - | TRBV28 | - | TRBJ1-2
TGTGCCAGCTCCCAGGGTCCGAAGACAGGCGGGGTACTAAAAAGGGGCTCTGGGGCCAACGTCCTGACTTTC | CASSQGPKTGGVLKRGSGANVLTF | - | TRBV18 | once | TRBJ2-6
TGCGCCAGCAGCTTGACTAGTGACTACGAGCAGTACTTC | CASSLTSDYEQYF | - | TRBV5-1 | - | TRBJ2-7
TGTGCCAGTTTCAAGGTGGCTGAAGCTTTCTTT | CASFKVAEAFF | - | TRBV12-3/TRBV12-4 | - | TRBJ1-1
TGTGCCAGTAGTATCTCCGGGACAGGGTCCAATCAGCCCCAGCATTTT | CASSISGTGSNQPQHF | TRBD1 | TRBV19 | once | TRBJ1-5
TGTGCCAGCAGCTCCTCAGAGGGCGGTGAGCAGTTCTTC | CASSSSEGGEQFF | - | TRBV7-3 | - | TRBJ2-1
TGTGCCAGCAGCCCGTACCGGGACAGCTCTGGAAACACCATATATTTT | CASSPYRDSSGNTIYF | TRBD1 | TRBV7-9 | - | TRBJ1-3
TGTGCCAGCAGCTCCTTAGATGAGCAGTTCTTC | CASSSLDEQFF | - | TRBV3-1/TRBV3-2 | - | TRBJ2-1
TGTGCCAGCACTTATTTTGGTTCGAACACTGAAGCTTTCTTT | CASTYFGSNTEAFF | - | TRBV5-4 | - | TRBJ1-1
TGTGCCAGCAGTCACCTACCGACAGGACCCACTGAAGCTTTCTTT | CASSHLPTGPTEAFF | - | TRBV6-2/TRBV6-3 | - | TRBJ1-1
TGTGCCAGCAGCTTAGTAGCAGAGAGGAACACTGAAGCTTTCTTT | CASSLVAERNTEAFF | - | TRBV7-8 | - | TRBJ1-1
TGTGCCAGCAGTTACAGGGGCTCCTACGAGCAGTACTTC | CASSYRGSYEQYF | - | TRBV6-6 | - | TRBJ2-7
TGTGCCAGCAGCTTGGGACAGGGAAGCAATCAGCCCCAGCATTTT | CASSLGQGSNQPQHF | TRBD1 | TRBV6-5 | once | TRBJ1-5
TGCGCCAGCAGCGCATTGGCGCCGACAGGGGATAAATCCTACGAGCAGTACTTC | CASSALAPTGDKSYEQYF | TRBD1 | TRBV5-1 | - | TRBJ2-7
TGTGCCAGCAGCAAGGTCCAAGAGACCCAGTACTTC | CASSKVQETQYF | - | TRBV5-6 | - | TRBJ2-5
TGTGCCAGCTCTCCAGACAGGGGAAACACTGAAGCTTTCTTT | CASSPDRGNTEAFF | TRBD1 | TRBV18 | - | TRBJ1-1
TGTGCCAGTAGTATGGGCGGGGGGCCCACAGATACGCAGTATTTT | CASSMGGGPTDTQYF | TRBD2 | TRBV19 | - | TRBJ2-3
TGTGCCAGCAGTCCACGACAGGGGGGCGCCTCACCCCTCCACTTT | CASSPRQGGASPLHF | TRBD1 | TRBV27 | - | TRBJ1-6
TGTGCCAGCAGTTTAGTGGCTAGGGAGACCCAGTACTTC | CASSLVARETQYF | - | TRBV12-3/TRBV12-4 | medium-sized | TRBJ2-5
TGCAGCGTTGAGGCCCCAGGGGACGAGCAGTACTTC | CSVEAPGDEQYF | - | TRBV29-1 | - | TRBJ2-7
TGTGCCAGTAGTATGGCGAGAAGATACGAGCAGTACTTC | CASSMARRYEQYF | - | TRBV19 | - | TRBJ2-7
TGTGCCAGCAGCTTAGACCCCGGGCAGAACACTGAAGCTTTCTTT | CASSLDPGQNTEAFF | - | TRBV7-9 | - | TRBJ1-1
TGTGCCAGCTCACCAGACACCCAAGAGACCCAGTACTTC | CASSPDTQETQYF | - | TRBV18 | - | TRBJ2-5
TGTGCCAGTAGTATCGTTGACAGACAAGAGACCCAGTACTTC | CASSIVDRQETQYF | - | TRBV19 | - | TRBJ2-5
TGTGCCAGCTCACCAATCTCGAAGCGGGGAAATGAGCAGTTCTTC | CASSPISKRGNEQFF | TRBD2 | TRBV18 | - | TRBJ2-1
TGTGCCAGCAGCAAAGGTTTTCAATCTGGAAACACCATATATTTT | CASSKGFQSGNTIYF | - | TRBV13 | - | TRBJ1-3
TGTGCCAGCAGCCCGCAGGTGGGGACCCAGTACTTC | CASSPQVGTQYF | - | TRBV4-2 | many | TRBJ2-5
TGTGCCAGCAGCAATACAGTGGGGCTCAGGGGAGCTTTCTTT | CASSNTVGLRGAFF | - | TRBV7-2 | - | TRBJ1-1
TGCAGCGTTGCGGGGCGAAACACCGGGGAGCTGTTTTTT | CSVAGRNTGELFF | - | TRBV29-1 | - | TRBJ2-2
TGTGCCAGCAGCTTGCAGGGGACTCGCTATGGCTACACCTTC | CASSLQGTRYGYTF | - | TRBV5-6 | - | TRBJ1-2
TGTGCCAGTACGGACAGGGGTTCTAATGAAAAACTGTTTTTT | CASTDRGSNEKLFF | TRBD1 | TRBV25-1 | - | TRBJ1-4
TGTGCCAGCAGTGAACCCGGGACATCGGTCTATGGCTACACCTTC | CASSEPGTSVYGYTF | - | TRBV25-1 | - | TRBJ1-2
TGTGCCAGCTCACTCGGGTCCTGGCTGGGGGATACGCAGTATTTT | CASSLGSWLGDTQYF | - | TRBV18 | - | TRBJ2-3
TGTGCCTGGGCCTCGTGGGGGTTCGATGAGCAGTTCTTC | CAWASWGFDEQFF | - | TRBV30 | once | TRBJ2-1
TGTGCCAGCAGTCCGGACAGGATATCCTACGAGCAGTACTTC | CASSPDRISYEQYF | TRBD1 | TRBV7-2 | - | TRBJ2-7
TGTGCCAGCAGCTCGGGACAGGGGGTTGAAGATGGCTACACCTTC | CASSSGQGVEDGYTF | TRBD1 | TRBV7-9 | once | TRBJ1-2
TGTGCCAGCAGCCAAGGGGGACAGGTCTATGGCTACACCTTC | CASSQGGQVYGYTF | TRBD1 | TRBV3-1/TRBV3-2 | - | TRBJ1-2
TGTGCCAGCAGCGGATCGTGGGGGGCTCCCACCTCCAATGAAAAACTGTTTTTT | CASSGSWGAPTSNEKLFF | - | TRBV7-9 | - | TRBJ1-4
TGTGCCAGCACCCTGGACAGGGGAGATGGAGAAAAACTGTTTTTT | CASTLDRGDGEKLFF | TRBD1 | TRBV2 | - | TRBJ1-4
TGTGCCAGCAGCTTAGATGAGACCTCCTACGAGCAGTACTTC | CASSLDETSYEQYF | - | TRBV7-8 | - | TRBJ2-7
TGTGCCTGGACCACCGGGACACCCTCTGGAAACACCATATATTTT | CAWTTGTPSGNTIYF | - | TRBV30 | - | TRBJ1-3
TGCGCCAGCAGCTCCGGACAGGAGAACACCGGGGAGCTGTTTTTT | CASSSGQENTGELFF | TRBD1 | TRBV5-1 | - | TRBJ2-2
TGTGCCAGTAGTTTGCAGGGACTAGCCACCTACGAGCAGTACTTC | CASSLQGLATYEQYF | TRBD2 | TRBV19 | once | TRBJ2-7
TGTGCCAGCAGTCCCCACTGGTCAGGGGGGAGCACAGATACGCAGTATTTT | CASSPHWSGGSTDTQYF | - | TRBV28 | - | TRBJ2-3
TGCGCCAGCAGCCATGTTGGACAGATGAACACTGAAGCTTTCTTT | CASSHVGQMNTEAFF | - | TRBV4-1 | - | TRBJ1-1
TGTGCCAGCGAGGACAGTGCAAAAACCTACGAGCAGTACTTC | CASEDSAKTYEQYF | - | TRBV3-1/TRBV3-2 | - | TRBJ2-7
TGCGCCAGCAGCCACACCGGGATTTGGGCTAACACCATATATTTT | CASSHTGIWANTIYF | - | TRBV4-1 | once | TRBJ1-3
TGTGCCAGCTCACCCTCCGAGCACGGCACTCAGCCCCAGCATTTT | CASSPSEHGTQPQHF | - | TRBV18 | - | TRBJ1-5